The entry below describes one TCR beta chain. Its specificity is not known. An end of the junction differs from the germline gene, which may be a read error. This entry comes from a study of T cell repertoires in cytomegalovirus infection. About the study: From public TCR beta signatures came an indication of both CMV infection and matching HLA type. Study-level findings and limits: CMV-specific TCR beta clonotypes restricted by HLA-C dominated the ex vivo response.

Using its own MiXCR run on the reads, TCRdb lists one record per CDR3 protein. Seen here are fewer than 700,000 distinct CDR3 sequences, 20% to 25% observed once, and the top ten hold 7.5% to 9%. The CDR3 is 14 residues long. From germline, CDR1 is SGHRS and CDR2 YFSETQ. The V gene is TRBV5-1, the J gene TRBJ2-4; TRBD1 matches at 10 bases. The specimen was CD8+ T cells from PBMCs. The sequence derives from a human donor in good health (CMV status not recorded). Some clones in this sample may be carry-over from other donors' samples. The CDR3, as DNA: TGCGCCAGCACTTCAGATAAACCGGGACAGGGGAGGGTCTTC. It codes for CASTSDKPGQGRVF.